This entry is about one T cell receptor beta chain. The data were taken from a study of cytomegalovirus exposure and HLA in healthy donors. Clones were sequenced by immunoSEQ multiplex PCR, and TCRdb holds only the in-frame ones, with some missing. The sample contains 100,000 or so clones, roughly 85% of which appear only once. This CDR3 has 14 residues. Trimming shortened V by 3 bases and J by 4 bases, and 12 bases separated the two germline ends. Germline assignment: CDR1 SGHDN and CDR2 FVKESK. This sequence was found in a man between 18 and 35 years old in good health and CMV-seropositive. The sequencing sample was made of PBMCs. The rearrangement joins TRBV14 to TRBJ1-2; D may be TRBD1 (6 bases). CDR3 nucleotide sequence: TGTGCCAGCAGCCAGGCCGGGACATTCTATGGCTACACCTTC. Residues: CASSQAGTFYGYTF.